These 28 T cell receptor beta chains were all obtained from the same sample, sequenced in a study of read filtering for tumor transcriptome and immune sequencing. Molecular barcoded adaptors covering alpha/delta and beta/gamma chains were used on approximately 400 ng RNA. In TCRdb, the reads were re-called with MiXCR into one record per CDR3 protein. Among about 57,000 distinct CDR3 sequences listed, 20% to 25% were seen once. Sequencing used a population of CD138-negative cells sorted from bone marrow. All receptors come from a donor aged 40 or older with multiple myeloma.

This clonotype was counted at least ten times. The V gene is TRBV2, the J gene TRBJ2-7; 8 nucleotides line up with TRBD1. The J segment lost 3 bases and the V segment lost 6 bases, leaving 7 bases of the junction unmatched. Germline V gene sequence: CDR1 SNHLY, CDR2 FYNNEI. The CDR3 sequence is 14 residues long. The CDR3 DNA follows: TGTGCCAGCAGGGCCCTCGGGACAGGCTACGAGCAGTACTTC. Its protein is CASRALGTGYEQYF.

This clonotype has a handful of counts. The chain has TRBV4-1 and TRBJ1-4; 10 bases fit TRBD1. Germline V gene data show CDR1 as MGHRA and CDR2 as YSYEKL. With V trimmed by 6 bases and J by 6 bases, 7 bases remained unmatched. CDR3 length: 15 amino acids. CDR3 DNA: TGCGCCAGCAGTCTTGGACAGGGGGGATATGAAAAACTGTTTTTT. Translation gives CASSLGQGGYEKLFF.

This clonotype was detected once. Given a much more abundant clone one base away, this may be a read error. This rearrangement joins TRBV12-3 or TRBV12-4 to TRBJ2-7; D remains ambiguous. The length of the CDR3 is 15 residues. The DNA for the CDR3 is TGTGCCAGCAGTTTACATGGATCCTACTCCTGCGAGCAGTACTTC. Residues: CASSLHGSYSCEQYF.

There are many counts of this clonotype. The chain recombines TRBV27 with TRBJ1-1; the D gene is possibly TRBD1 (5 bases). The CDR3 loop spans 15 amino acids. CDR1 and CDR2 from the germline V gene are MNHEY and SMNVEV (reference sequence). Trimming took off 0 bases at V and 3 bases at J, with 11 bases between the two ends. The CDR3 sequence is CASSLSQGRDTEAFF. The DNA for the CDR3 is TGTGCCAGCAGTTTATCGCAGGGCCGAGACACTGAAGCTTTCTTT.

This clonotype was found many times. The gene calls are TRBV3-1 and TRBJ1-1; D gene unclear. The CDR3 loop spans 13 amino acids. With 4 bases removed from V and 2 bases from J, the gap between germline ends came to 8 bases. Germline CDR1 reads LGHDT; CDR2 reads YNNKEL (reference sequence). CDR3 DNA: TGTGCCAGCAGCCCCTACGGTAACACTGAAGCTTTCTTT. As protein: CASSPYGNTEAFF. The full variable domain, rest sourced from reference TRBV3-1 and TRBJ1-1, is DTAVSQTPKYLVTQMGNDKSIKCEQNLGHDTMYWYKQDSKKFLKIMFSYNNKELIINETVPNRFSPKSPDKAHLNLHINSLELGDSAVYFCASSPYGNTEAFFGQGTRLTVV.

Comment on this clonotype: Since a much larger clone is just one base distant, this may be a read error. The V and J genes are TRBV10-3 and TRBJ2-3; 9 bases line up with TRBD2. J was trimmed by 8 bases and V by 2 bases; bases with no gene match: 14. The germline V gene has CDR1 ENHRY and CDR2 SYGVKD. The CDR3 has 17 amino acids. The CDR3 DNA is TGTGCCATCAGTGAGCGGGTTGGTAGCGGGAGCTCAGGTACGCAGTATTTT. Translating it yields CAISERVGSGSSGTQYF.

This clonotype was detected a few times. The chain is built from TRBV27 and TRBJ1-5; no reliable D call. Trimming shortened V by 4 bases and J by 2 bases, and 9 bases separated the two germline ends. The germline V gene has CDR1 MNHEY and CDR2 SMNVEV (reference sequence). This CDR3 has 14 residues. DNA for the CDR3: TGTGCCAGCAGTTCCCCGGGAGGCAATCAGCCCCAGCATTTT. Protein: CASSSPGGNQPQHF.

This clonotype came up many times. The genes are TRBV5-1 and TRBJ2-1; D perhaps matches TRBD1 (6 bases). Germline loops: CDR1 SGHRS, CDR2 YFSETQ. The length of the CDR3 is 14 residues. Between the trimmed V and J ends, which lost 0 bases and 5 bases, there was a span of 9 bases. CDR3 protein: CASSLGGTNNEQFF. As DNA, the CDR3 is TGCGCCAGCAGCTTGGGGGGGACAAACAATGAGCAGTTCTTC.

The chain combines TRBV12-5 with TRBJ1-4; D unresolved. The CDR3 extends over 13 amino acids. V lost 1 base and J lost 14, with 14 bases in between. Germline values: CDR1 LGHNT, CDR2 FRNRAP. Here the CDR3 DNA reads TGTGCTAGTGGTTTGGGGGCGGAAAGTACGCTGTTTTTT. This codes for CASGLGAESTLFF.

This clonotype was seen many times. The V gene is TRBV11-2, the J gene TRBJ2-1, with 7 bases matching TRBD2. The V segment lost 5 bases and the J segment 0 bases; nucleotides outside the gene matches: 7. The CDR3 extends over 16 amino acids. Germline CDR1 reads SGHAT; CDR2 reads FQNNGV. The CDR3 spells CASSPPTSVSYNEQFF. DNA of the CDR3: TGTGCCAGCAGCCCCCCCACTAGCGTCTCCTACAATGAGCAGTTCTTC.

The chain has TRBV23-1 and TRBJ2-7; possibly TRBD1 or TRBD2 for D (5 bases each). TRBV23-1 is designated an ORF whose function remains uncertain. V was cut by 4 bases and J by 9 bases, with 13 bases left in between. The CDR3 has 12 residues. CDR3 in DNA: TGCGCCAGCAGTCCCCCCGGGGACGGGCAGTACTTC. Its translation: CASSPPGDGQYF.

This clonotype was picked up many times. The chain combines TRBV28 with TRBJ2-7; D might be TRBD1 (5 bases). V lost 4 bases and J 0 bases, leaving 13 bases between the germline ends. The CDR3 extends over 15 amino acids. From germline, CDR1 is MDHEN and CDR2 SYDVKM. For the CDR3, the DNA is TGTGCCAGCAGTTCCGGACAATTCCCCTCCTACGAGCAGTACTTC. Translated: CASSSGQFPSYEQYF.

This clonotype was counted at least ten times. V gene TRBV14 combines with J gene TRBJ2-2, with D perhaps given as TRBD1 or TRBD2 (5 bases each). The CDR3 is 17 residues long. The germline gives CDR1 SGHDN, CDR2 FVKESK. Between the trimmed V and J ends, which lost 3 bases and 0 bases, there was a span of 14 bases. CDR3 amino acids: CASSHSRGPTNTGELFF. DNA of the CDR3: TGTGCCAGCAGCCATTCTCGGGGACCCACGAACACCGGGGAGCTGTTTTTT.

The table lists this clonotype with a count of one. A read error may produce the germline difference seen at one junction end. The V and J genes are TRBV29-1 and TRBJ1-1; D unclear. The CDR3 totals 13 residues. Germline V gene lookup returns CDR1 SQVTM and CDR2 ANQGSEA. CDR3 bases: TGCAGCGTCCGGCCCCCATCGAACACTGTAGCTTTCTTT. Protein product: CSVRPPSNTVAFF.

CDR3 sequence: CSARDRAGKQGGPYEQYF. The CDR3 DNA is TGCAGTGCTAGAGATCGTGCTGGTAAGCAGGGTGGGCCCTACGAGCAGTACTTC. The chain joins TRBV20-1 to TRBJ2-7; a weak D match, TRBD1 (5 bases). From germline, CDR1 is DFQATT and CDR2 SNEGSKA (reference sequence). The ends were cut back, 0 bases at V and 2 bases at J, with 23 bases in the middle. The CDR3 has 18 residues.

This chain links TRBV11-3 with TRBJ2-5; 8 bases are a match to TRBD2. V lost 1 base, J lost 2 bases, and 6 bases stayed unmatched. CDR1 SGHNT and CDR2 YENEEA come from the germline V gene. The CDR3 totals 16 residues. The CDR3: CASSLGPGGTQETQYF. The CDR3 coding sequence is TGTGCCAGCAGCTTAGGCCCGGGAGGGACTCAAGAGACCCAGTACTTC. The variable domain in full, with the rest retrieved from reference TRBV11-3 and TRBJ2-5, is EAGVVQSPRYKIIEKKQPVAFWCNPISGHNTLYWYLQNLGQGPELLIRYENEEAVDDSQLPKDRFSAERLKGVDSTLKIQPAELGDSAVYLCASSLGPGGTQETQYFGPGTRLLVL.

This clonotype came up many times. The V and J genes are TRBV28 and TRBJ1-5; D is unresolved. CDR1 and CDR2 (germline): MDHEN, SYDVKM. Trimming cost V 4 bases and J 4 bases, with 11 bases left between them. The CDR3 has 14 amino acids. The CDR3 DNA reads TGTGCCAGCAGTTCTCGGCAGGTGAATCAGCCCCAGCATTTT. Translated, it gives CASSSRQVNQPQHF.

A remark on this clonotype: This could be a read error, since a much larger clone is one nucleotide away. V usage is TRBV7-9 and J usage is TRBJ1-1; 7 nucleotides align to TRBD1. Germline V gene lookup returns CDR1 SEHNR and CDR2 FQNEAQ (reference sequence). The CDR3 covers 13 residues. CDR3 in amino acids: CASSVTGVPEASF. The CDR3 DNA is TGTGCCAGCAGCGTCACAGGGGTCCCTGAAGCTTCCTTT.

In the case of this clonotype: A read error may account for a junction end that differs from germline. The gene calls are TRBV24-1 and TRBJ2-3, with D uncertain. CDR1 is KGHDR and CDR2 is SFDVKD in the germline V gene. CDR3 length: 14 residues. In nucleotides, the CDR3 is TGTGCCACCAGTGAGTCGATAGGAACAGATACGCGGTATTTT. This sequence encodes CATSESIGTDTRYF.

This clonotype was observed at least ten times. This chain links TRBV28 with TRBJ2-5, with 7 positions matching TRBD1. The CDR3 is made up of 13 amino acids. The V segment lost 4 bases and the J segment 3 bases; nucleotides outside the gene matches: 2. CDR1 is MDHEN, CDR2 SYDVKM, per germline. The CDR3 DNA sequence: TGTGCCAGCAGTTCCGGGACAGAAGAGACCCAGTACTTC. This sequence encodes CASSSGTEETQYF.

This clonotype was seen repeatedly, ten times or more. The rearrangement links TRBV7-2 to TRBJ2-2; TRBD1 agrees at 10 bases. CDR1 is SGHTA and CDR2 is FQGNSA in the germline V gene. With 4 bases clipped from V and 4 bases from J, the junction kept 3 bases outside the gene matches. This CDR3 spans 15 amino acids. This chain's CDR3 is CASSSRTGGTGELFF. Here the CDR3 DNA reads TGTGCCAGCAGCTCACGGACAGGGGGCACCGGGGAGCTGTTTTTT.

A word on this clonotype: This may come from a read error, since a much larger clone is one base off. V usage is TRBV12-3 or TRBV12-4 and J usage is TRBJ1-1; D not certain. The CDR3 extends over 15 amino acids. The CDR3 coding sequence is TGTGCCAGCACCCTGGGGAGGTCTACGAACACTGAAGCTCTCTTT. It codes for CASTLGRSTNTEALF.

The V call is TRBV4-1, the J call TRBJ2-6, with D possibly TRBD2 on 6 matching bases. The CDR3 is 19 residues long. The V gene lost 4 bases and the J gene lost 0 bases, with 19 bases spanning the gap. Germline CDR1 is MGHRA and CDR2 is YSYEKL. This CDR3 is CASSLNRDSTDSGANVLTF. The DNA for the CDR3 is TGCGCCAGCAGCCTTAACCGGGACTCCACCGACTCTGGGGCCAACGTCCTGACTTTC.

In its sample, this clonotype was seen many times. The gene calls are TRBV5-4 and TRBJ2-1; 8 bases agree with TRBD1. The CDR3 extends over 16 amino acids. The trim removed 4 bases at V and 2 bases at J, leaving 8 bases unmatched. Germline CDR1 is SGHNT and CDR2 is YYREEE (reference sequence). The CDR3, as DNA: TGTGCCAGCAGCAGGGACGACAGGGGACCCTACAATGAGCAGTTCTTC. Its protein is CASSRDDRGPYNEQFF.

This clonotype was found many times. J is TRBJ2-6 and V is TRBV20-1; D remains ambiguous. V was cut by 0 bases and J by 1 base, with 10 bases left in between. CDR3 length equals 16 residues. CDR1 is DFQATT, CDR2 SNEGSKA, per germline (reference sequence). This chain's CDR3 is CSARERYGSGANVLTF. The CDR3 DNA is TGCAGTGCTAGAGAGCGGTATGGTTCTGGGGCCAACGTCCTGACTTTC.

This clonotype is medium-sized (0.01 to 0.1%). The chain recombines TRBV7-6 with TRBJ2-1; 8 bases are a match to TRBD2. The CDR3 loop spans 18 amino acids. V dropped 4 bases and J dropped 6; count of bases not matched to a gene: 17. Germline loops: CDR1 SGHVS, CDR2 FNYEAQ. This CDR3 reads CASSSSSWEREIGNEQFF. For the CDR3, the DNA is TGTGCCAGCAGCTCCTCTTCGTGGGAGCGGGAGATTGGCAATGAGCAGTTCTTC.

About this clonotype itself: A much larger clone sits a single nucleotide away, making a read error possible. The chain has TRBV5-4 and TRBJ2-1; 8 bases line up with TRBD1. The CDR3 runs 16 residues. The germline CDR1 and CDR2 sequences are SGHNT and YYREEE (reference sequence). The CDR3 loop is CASSRDDRGPYDEQFF. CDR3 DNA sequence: TGTGCCAGCAGCAGGGACGACAGGGGACCCTACGATGAGCAGTTCTTC.

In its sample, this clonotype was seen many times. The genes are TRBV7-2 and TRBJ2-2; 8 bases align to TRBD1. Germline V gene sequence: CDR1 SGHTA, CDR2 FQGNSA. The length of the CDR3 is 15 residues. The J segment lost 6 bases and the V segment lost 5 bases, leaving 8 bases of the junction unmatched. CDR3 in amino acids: CASSPRTGHAGELFF. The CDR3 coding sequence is TGTGCCAGCAGCCCCCGGACAGGGCACGCCGGGGAGCTGTTTTTT. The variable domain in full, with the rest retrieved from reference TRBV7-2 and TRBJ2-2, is GAGVSQSPSNKVTEKGKDVELRCDPISGHTALYWYRQSLGQGLEFLIYFQGNSAPDKSGLPSDRFSAERTGGSVSTLTIQRTQQEDSAVYLCASSPRTGHAGELFFGEGSRLTVL.